This TCR beta chain emerged from a study of T cells in tumors after PD-1 blockade (dated by TCRdb to the late 2010s). For the study in its entirety: Patients with prior checkpoint blockade, systemic immunosuppressant use, or recent radiotherapy or other anti-cancer therapy within 4 weeks were excluded. The study performed paired single-cell RNA and TCR sequencing on site-matched tumors from BCC or SCC patients before and after anti-PD-1 therapy. A subset of patients also received ongoing daily vismodegib 150 mg during anti-PD-1 treatment. Pembrolizumab 200 mg every 3 weeks or cemiplimab 350 mg every 2 weeks was administered to patients. On average, tumor samples yielded 26,000 or so TCR templates (range about 554-99,264) and approximately 6,000 unique clonotypes, approximately 20-fold deeper than single-cell TCR sequencing. RECIST version 1.1 was used to assess clinical response.

Spanning cysteine to phenylalanine, the CDR3 consists of 13 amino acids. Only CDR3 DNA remains: 39 bases, in frame from the first base. In the germline V gene (reference sequence), CDR1 corresponds to LGHDT and CDR2 to YNNKEL. V drops 2 bases and J drops 2 bases, leaving 5 bases in between. As to this clone: Its antigen is not yet known. No base quality information exists; no much larger clone differs at one position.

Taken with the paper, the label for time point translates to: after anti-PD-1 therapy. Tumor biopsies were site-matched, taken from the same primary tumor before and after PD-1 blockade. For bulk TCRbeta sequencing, genomic DNA was extracted from tumor biopsies or peripheral blood, and input amounts ranged from roughly 600 ng to 6,500 ng. To increase sensitivity for rare clonotypes compared with single-cell TCR sequencing, remaining biopsy material was subjected to bulk TCRbeta sequencing. Every patient had histologically proven advanced or metastatic basal or squamous cell carcinoma and was a poor candidate for surgical resection. Of the ten to eleven patients making up the basal cell carcinoma cohort, roughly eight underwent bulk tumor TCR sequencing. Fresh biopsies were taken from the primary tumor site, and part of the biopsy material was kept in RNAlater for exome and bulk TCR sequencing. Findings and caveats that apply to the study as a whole: Exhausted CD8+ clones expanded after therapy were found to be mostly novel clonotypes undetected pre-treatment, suggesting clonal replacement rather than reinvigoration of pre-existing clones. Around two fifths of tumor TCR clonotypes were detected in blood, and some novel exhausted tumor clones were observed in pre-treatment blood, which was taken as suggesting peripheral recruitment. Comparisons between pre- and post-treatment samples were the only ones where clonal replacement appeared, with none seen between two pre-treatment samples, a pattern that argues against artifacts from biopsy timing or location. The source of novel T cell clones was not identified and could include lymphoid organs or rare unexpanded clones within the tumor or its periphery.

Deep TCRbeta sequencing was performed with the immunoSEQ platform. The authors' analysis ran thus. For further analysis, only productive rearrangements were exported out of the immunoSEQ Analyzer. Clones with significant expansion or contraction between timepoints were called with a two-sided binomial test at Bonferroni-corrected P below 0.01. T cell phenotypes were assigned to bulk TCRbeta clonotypes by matching the clonotypes to single-cell RNA+TCR-seq clones with the same TCRbeta sequence. Clone enrichment in tumor was calculated as tumor frequency divided by PBMC frequency from bulk TCR sequencing. TCRs were sorted with GLIPH into specificity groups, meaning clusters of distinct TCRs that share CDR3 motifs and likely recognize common antigens. TCRdb took this table from immuneACCESS and kept in-frame rearrangements with V and J called. Such tables lack part of the clones; where checked against another copy, unresolved V genes explain under half of the gap, and the rest is unexplained. Clone size and V and J calls were adopted from that table, with D and trimming inferred from the DNA. In all, the sample holds 1,500 to 2,000 clones, and approximately 71% of those were seen once. The biggest ten clones account for approximately 10% of the sample.

This chain joins TRBV3-1 (or the pseudogene TRBV3-2) to TRBJ2-3, with the D gene not clear enough to name. The starting material was tumor tissue, obtained after anti-PD-1 treatment. The clonotype comes from a human donor with basal cell carcinoma. The sequenced DNA: TGTGCCAGCAGCCAAAACCCCACAGATACGCAGTATTTT. Its translation reads: CASSQNPTDTQYF.